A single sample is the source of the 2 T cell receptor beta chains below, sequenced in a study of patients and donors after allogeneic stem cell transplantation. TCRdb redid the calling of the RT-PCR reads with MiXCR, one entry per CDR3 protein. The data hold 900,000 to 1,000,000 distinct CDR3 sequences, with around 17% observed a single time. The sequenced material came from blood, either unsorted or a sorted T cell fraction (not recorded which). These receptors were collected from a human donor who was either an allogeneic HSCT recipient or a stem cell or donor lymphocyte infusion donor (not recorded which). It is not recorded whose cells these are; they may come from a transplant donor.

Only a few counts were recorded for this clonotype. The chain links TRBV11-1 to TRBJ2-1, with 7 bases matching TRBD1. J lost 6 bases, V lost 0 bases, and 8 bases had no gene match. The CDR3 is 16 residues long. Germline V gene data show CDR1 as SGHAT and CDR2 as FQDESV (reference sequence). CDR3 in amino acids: CASSLARGQVVNEQFF. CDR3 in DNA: TGTGCCAGCAGCTTAGCTAGGGGGCAGGTAGTCAATGAGCAGTTCTTC.

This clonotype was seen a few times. Here the CDR3 DNA reads TGCAGTGCTAGTCGCGGGCTGGAGACCCAGTACTTC. Its protein is CSASRGLETQYF. The chain links TRBV20-1 to TRBJ2-5; TRBD2 is a possible D gene (5 bases). This CDR3 spans 12 amino acids. V gave up 3 bases and J gave up 5 bases, with 10 bases separating them. CDR1 is DFQATT, CDR2 SNEGSKA, per germline (reference sequence).